This T cell receptor (beta chain) was obtained from a study of brain T cells in children with intractable seizures. Study observations and caveats: Absence of clones before surgery may stem from lower sequencing depth.

CDR3 length: 14 amino acids. The junction had 2 bases not matched to a gene; V was cut back by 4 bases and J by 6 bases. Per germline, CDR1 SGHRS and CDR2 YFSETQ. Assay: immunoSEQ multiplex PCR; the TCRdb copy retains only in-frame clones and omits some. The profile covers roughly 110,000 clones, with 90% to 95% appearing a single time and around 4% taken by the ten largest. In the case of this clone: What it recognizes is unknown.

The material sequenced was peripheral blood, taken at surgery. This TCR was recovered from a boy under two years old with hemimegalencephaly and intractable seizures. This chain joins TRBV5-1 and TRBJ2-7, with TRBD2 matching 15 bases. The CDR3: CASSPGLAGGEQYF. CDR3 DNA: TGCGCCAGCAGCCCGGGACTAGCGGGAGGCGAGCAGTACTTC.